These 20 T cell receptor beta chains originate from one sample sequenced in a study of early T cells in non-severe SARS-CoV-2 infection. TCRdb reprocessed the 5' RACE reads with MiXCR, giving one entry per CDR3 protein. The sample includes more than 25,000 distinct CDR3 sequences, roughly 5% of them seen just once. Sequenced: whole blood. All receptors come from an adult who was a healthcare worker with PCR-confirmed SARS-CoV-2 infection or an uninfected control (not recorded which).

This clonotype was seen repeatedly, ten times or more. The gene calls are TRBV5-6 and TRBJ2-5; 7 nucleotides line up with TRBD2. The CDR3 runs 14 residues. V shed 2 bases and J 4 bases; nucleotides not matched to a gene: 5. CDR1 and CDR2 from the germline V gene are SGHDT and YYEEEE. The CDR3 sequence is CASSFGRGRETQYF. CDR3 coding DNA: TGTGCCAGCAGCTTTGGGCGGGGGAGAGAGACCCAGTACTTC.

This clonotype showed up many times. This chain uses TRBV27 with TRBJ1-4; a weak D match, TRBD1 (6 bases). The CDR3 spans 13 residues. Trimming cost V 6 bases and J 8 bases, with 13 bases left between them. The germline V gene encodes CDR1 MNHEY and CDR2 SMNVEV (reference sequence). The CDR3 bases are TGTGCCAGCAGCGAGACAGGATACGAAAAACTGTTTTTT. This gives the protein CASSETGYEKLFF. Filled out from reference TRBV27 and TRBJ1-4, the complete variable domain reads EAQVTQNPRYLITVTGKKLTVTCSQNMNHEYMSWYRQDPGLGLRQIYYSMNVEVTDKGDVPEGYKVSRKEKRNFPLILESPSPNQTSLYFCASSETGYEKLFFGSGTQLSVL.

This clonotype was observed a handful of times. The chain recombines TRBV7-6 with TRBJ2-7, with D possibly being TRBD2 (6 bases). Trimming shortened V by 5 bases and J by 7 bases, and 24 bases separated the two germline ends. CDR3 length: 16 amino acids. Looked up from germline, CDR1 is SGHVS and CDR2 is FNYEAQ. CDR3 residues: CASSPRPSLRAGEQYF. DNA for the CDR3: TGTGCCAGCAGCCCGCGACCATCCCTTCGGGCGGGGGAGCAGTACTTC. Together with reference TRBV7-6 and TRBJ2-7, the CDR3 gives the full variable domain: GAGVSQSPRYKVTKRGQDVALRCDPISGHVSLYWYRQALGQGPEFLTYFNYEAQQDKSGLPNDRFSAERPEGSISTLTIQRTEQRDSAMYRCASSPRPSLRAGEQYFGPGTRLTVT.

This clonotype was seen many times. The chain couples TRBV7-6 to TRBJ2-5; D is unresolved. Germline values: CDR1 SGHVS, CDR2 FNYEAQ. The CDR3 is 16 amino acids. Trimming took 4 bases from V and 0 from J, leaving 15 bases between them. CDR3 nucleotide sequence: TGTGCCAGCAGCTCCCTCGACTCCACGTACCAAGAGACCCAGTACTTC. This codes for CASSSLDSTYQETQYF. The variable domain in full, with the rest retrieved from reference TRBV7-6 and TRBJ2-5, is GAGVSQSPRYKVTKRGQDVALRCDPISGHVSLYWYRQALGQGPEFLTYFNYEAQQDKSGLPNDRFSAERPEGSISTLTIQRTEQRDSAMYRCASSSLDSTYQETQYFGPGTRLLVL.

This clonotype occurred a few times. The chain carries TRBV6-5 and TRBJ2-1; 7 bases agree with TRBD2. V gave up 2 bases and J gave up 7 bases; unmatched junction bases: 11. This CDR3 region has 16 residues. Germline V gene lookup returns CDR1 MNHEY and CDR2 SVGAGI. CDR3 protein: CASSYGLAVLQNEQFF. CDR3 coding DNA: TGTGCCAGCAGTTACGGGCTAGCGGTCCTACAGAATGAGCAGTTCTTC.

This clonotype was seen repeatedly, ten times or more. The CDR3 sequence: CASRTSGTQETQYF. The CDR3 DNA reads TGCGCCAGCAGGACTAGCGGGACTCAAGAGACCCAGTACTTC. The chain has TRBV5-1 and TRBJ2-5, with TRBD2 matching 11 bases. CDR1 and CDR2 from the germline V gene are SGHRS and YFSETQ. V lost 5 bases and J lost 2; bases outside the gene matches: 2. The CDR3 is made up of 14 amino acids.

Notes on this clonotype: A much larger clone differs from this one at a single base, so this may be a read error. This chain uses TRBV27 with TRBJ1-4, with 7 positions matching TRBD1. Per the germline V gene, CDR1 is MNHEY and CDR2 is SMNVEV (reference sequence). This CDR3 spans 16 amino acids. This CDR3 reads CASRVRQGTTNEKLLF. CDR3 bases: TGTGCCAGCAGGGTCCGACAGGGAACCACTAATGAAAAACTGCTTTTT.

This clonotype was detected ten times or more. J is TRBJ2-3 and V is TRBV7-9; perhaps TRBD2 as D (5 bases). The CDR3 extends over 15 amino acids. Germline V lookup: CDR1 SEHNR, CDR2 FQNEAQ (reference sequence). With 8 bases removed from V and 6 bases from J, the gap between germline ends came to 21 bases. The CDR3 sequence: CASGIRDYFADTQYF. The CDR3 DNA reads as TGTGCCAGCGGTATACGGGATTACTTCGCCGATACGCAGTATTTT.

This clonotype was picked up many times. The chain carries TRBV28 and TRBJ1-2; D possibly corresponds to TRBD1 (6 bases). This CDR3 contains 14 residues. The V end was cut by 6 bases, the J end by 5 bases, with 16 bases between. Germline CDR1 MDHEN, CDR2 SYDVKM. The CDR3 protein is CASSPGASGYGYTF. The CDR3, as DNA: TGTGCCAGCAGCCCAGGGGCCAGTGGTTATGGCTACACCTTC.

This clonotype was recorded at least ten times. The chain is built from TRBV27 and TRBJ2-7; tentative D call: TRBD1 (5 bases). CDR1 MNHEY and CDR2 SMNVEV come from the germline V gene (reference sequence). The CDR3 extends over 13 amino acids. V was shortened by 8 bases and J by 2 bases, with 13 bases between the two germline ends. CDR3 loop: CASGATGTYEQYF. CDR3 in DNA: TGTGCCAGCGGAGCCACAGGTACCTACGAGCAGTACTTC.

This clonotype was seen many times. The CDR3 is CASSPPVGTGELFF. CDR3 DNA: TGTGCCAGCAGTCCTCCGGTGGGCACCGGGGAGCTGTTTTTT. The chain has TRBV6-5 and TRBJ2-2; D is unclear. The germline V gene encodes CDR1 MNHEY and CDR2 SVGAGI. The length of the CDR3 is 14 residues. V lost 5 bases to trimming and J lost 4 bases, with 11 bases between them.

This clonotype was counted ten times or more. The chain carries TRBV29-1 and TRBJ1-2; the D gene is possibly TRBD1 (6 bases). CDR3 length: 13 residues. Germline assignment: CDR1 SQVTM and CDR2 ANQGSEA. Trimming left V 7 bases short and J 10 bases short, with 22 bases between. The CDR3 region is CSATRGGPTSYTF. The CDR3, as DNA: TGCAGCGCCACCCGGGGGGGGCCGACCTCCTACACCTTC.

This clonotype was seen repeatedly, ten times or more. This chain joins TRBV29-1 and TRBJ2-1, with 12 bases fitting TRBD2. The CDR3 has 15 residues. V lost 6 bases to trimming and J lost 1 base; unmatched junction nucleotides: 4. CDR1 SQVTM and CDR2 ANQGSEA come from the germline V gene. This chain's CDR3 is CSVATSGSSYNEQFF. The CDR3 nucleotides read TGCAGCGTCGCGACTAGCGGGAGTTCCTACAATGAGCAGTTCTTC.

Ten or more counts support this clonotype. The genes are TRBV5-1 and TRBJ2-7; TRBD2 agrees at 8 bases. CDR1 and CDR2 (germline): SGHRS, YFSETQ. Trimming cost V 0 bases and J 1 base; bases outside gene matches: 3. The CDR3 loop spans 15 amino acids. The chain's CDR3 is CASSLGTSGSYEQYF. For the CDR3, the DNA is TGCGCCAGCAGCTTGGGAACTAGCGGATCCTACGAGCAGTACTTC.

This clonotype was observed many times. This chain connects TRBV6-2 or TRBV6-3 to TRBJ2-1; D might be TRBD1 or TRBD2, each matching 5 bases. Germline V gene lookup returns CDR1 MNHEY and CDR2 SVGEGT. CDR3 length: 15 amino acids. The germline V and J ends were trimmed by 4 bases and 6 bases, with 16 bases remaining between them. This CDR3 reads CASSSWDPTRNEQFF. CDR3 DNA sequence: TGTGCCAGCAGTTCTTGGGACCCGACCCGCAATGAGCAGTTCTTC.

This clonotype has at least ten counts. The chain carries TRBV7-2 and TRBJ1-1; a possible D gene is TRBD1 (5 bases). CDR1 SGHTA and CDR2 FQGNSA come from the germline V gene. This CDR3 has 14 amino acids. The V gene lost 0 bases and the J gene lost 4 bases, with 9 bases spanning the gap. This CDR3 reads CASSLAGGITEAFF. In nucleotides, the CDR3 is TGTGCCAGCAGCTTAGCGGGGGGGATCACTGAAGCTTTCTTT.

This clonotype was seen repeatedly, ten times or more. V is TRBV5-1 and J is TRBJ2-6; D call uncertain. Trimming took off 4 bases at V and 0 bases at J, with 14 bases between the two ends. CDR1 SGHRS and CDR2 YFSETQ come from the germline V gene. CDR3 size: 17 residues. In DNA form, the CDR3 reads TGCGCCAGCAGCCCCGGGTTGACCTACTCTGGGGCCAACGTCCTGACTTTC. This gives the protein CASSPGLTYSGANVLTF.

This clonotype was counted ten times or more. The rearrangement uses TRBV13 and TRBJ2-7; a weak D match, TRBD2 (5 bases). Per germline, CDR1 PRHDT and CDR2 FYEKMQ (reference sequence). The CDR3 has 14 amino acids. V was trimmed by 0 bases and J by 7 bases, leaving 13 bases between them. The CDR3 loop is CASSLGRGQLEQYF. DNA of the CDR3: TGTGCCAGCAGCTTAGGCCGAGGGCAGTTGGAGCAGTACTTC.

This clonotype was seen repeatedly, ten times or more. The chain links TRBV29-1 to TRBJ2-5; 9 nucleotides line up with TRBD1. J was trimmed by 2 bases and V by 4 bases; bases with no gene match: 11. Germline V gene lookup returns CDR1 SQVTM and CDR2 ANQGSEA. The CDR3 extends over 16 amino acids. CDR3 nucleotides: TGCAGCGTTGCTCGAAACGCTGGGACAGGGCAAGAGACCCAGTACTTC. Amino acids: CSVARNAGTGQETQYF.

This clonotype was detected many times. V is TRBV10-3 and J is TRBJ2-7, with a weak D call TRBD2 (5 bases). Germline CDR1 reads ENHRY; CDR2 reads SYGVKD. This CDR3 has 16 residues. Trimming took 0 bases from V and 0 from J, leaving 12 bases between them. The DNA for the CDR3 is TGTGCCATCAGTGAGTCGAGGGCCGGATTCTCCTACGAGCAGTACTTC. It encodes CAISESRAGFSYEQYF.